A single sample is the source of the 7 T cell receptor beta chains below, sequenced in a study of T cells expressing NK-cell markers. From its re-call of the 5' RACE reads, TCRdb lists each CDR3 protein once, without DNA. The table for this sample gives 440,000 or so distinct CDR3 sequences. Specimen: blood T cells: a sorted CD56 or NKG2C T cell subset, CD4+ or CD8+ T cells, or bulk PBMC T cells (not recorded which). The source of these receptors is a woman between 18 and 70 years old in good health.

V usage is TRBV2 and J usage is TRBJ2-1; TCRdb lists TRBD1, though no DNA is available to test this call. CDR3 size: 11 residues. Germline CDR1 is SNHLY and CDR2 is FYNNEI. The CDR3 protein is CASSAASGKFF.

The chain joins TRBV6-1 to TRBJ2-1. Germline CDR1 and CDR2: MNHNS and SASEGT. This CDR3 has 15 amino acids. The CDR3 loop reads CASSSADPYYNEQFF.

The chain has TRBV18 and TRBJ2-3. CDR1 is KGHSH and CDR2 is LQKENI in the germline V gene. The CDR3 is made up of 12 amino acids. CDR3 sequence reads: CASSLNRDTQYF.

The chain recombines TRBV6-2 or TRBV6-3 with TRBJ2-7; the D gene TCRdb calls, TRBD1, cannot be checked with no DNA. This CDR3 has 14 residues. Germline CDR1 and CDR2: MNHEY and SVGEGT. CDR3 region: CASRPWAASYEQYF.

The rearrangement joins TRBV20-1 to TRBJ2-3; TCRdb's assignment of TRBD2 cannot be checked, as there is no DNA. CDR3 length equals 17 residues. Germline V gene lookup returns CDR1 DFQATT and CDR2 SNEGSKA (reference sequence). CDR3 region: CSARDRVAGGRTDTQYF.

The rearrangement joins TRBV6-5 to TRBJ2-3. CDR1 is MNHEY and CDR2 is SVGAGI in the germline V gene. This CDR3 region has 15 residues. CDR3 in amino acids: CASSYWASDTDTQYF.

CDR3 residues: CASSNLGGDPNQPQHF. The chain has TRBV5-4 and TRBJ1-5; TCRdb lists TRBD1, though no DNA is available to test this call. Germline loops: CDR1 SGHNT, CDR2 YYREEE (reference sequence). This CDR3 is 16 amino acids long.